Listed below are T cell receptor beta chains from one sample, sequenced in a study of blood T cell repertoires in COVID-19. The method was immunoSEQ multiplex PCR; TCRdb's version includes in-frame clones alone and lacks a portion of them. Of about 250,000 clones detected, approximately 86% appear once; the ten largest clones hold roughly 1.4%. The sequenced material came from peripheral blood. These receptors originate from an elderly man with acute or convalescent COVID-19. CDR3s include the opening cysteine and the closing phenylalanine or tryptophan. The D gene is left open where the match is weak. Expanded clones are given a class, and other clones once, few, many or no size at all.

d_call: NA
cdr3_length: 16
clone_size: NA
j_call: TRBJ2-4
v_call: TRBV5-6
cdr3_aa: CASSLRTASAKNIQYF
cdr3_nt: TGTGCCAGCAGCTTGCGGACAGCCTCAGCCAAAAACATTCAGTACTTC

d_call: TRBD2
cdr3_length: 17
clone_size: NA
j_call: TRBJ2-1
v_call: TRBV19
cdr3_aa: CASSRLTSGSGGNEQFF
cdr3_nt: TGTGCCAGTAGTAGGCTTACCTCGGGTAGCGGGGGGAATGAGCAGTTCTTC

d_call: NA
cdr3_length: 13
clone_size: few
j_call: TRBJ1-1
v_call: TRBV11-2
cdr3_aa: CASSLGRNTEAFF
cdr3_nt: TGTGCCAGCAGCTTAGGGAGGAACACTGAAGCTTTCTTT

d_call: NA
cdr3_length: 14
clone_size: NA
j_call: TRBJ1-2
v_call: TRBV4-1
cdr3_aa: CASSQTPRGGGYTF
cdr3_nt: TGCGCCAGCAGCCAAACCCCGCGAGGGGGTGGCTACACCTTC

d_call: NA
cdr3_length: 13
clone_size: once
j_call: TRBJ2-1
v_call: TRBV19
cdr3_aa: CASGGSSYNEQFF
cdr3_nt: TGTGCCAGCGGCGGTAGCTCCTACAATGAGCAGTTCTTC

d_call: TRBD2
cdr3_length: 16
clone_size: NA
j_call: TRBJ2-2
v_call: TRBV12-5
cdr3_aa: CASGPSRERSTGELFF
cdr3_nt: TGTGCTAGTGGGCCCTCGCGGGAGAGGTCCACCGGGGAGCTGTTTTTT

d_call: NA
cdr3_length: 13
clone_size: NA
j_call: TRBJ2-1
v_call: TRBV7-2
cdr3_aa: CASSSGLNNEQFF
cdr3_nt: TGTGCCAGCAGCTCGGGACTCAACAATGAGCAGTTCTTC

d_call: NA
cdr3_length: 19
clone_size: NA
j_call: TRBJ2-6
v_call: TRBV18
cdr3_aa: CASSPASSFQTTGANVLTF
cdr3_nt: TGTGCCAGCTCACCAGCCTCGAGTTTCCAAACTACTGGGGCCAACGTCCTGACTTTC

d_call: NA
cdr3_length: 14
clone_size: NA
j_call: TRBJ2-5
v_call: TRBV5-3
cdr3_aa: CARSYCLRGETQYF
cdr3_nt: TGTGCCAGAAGCTATTGCCTAAGGGGAGAGACCCAGTACTTC

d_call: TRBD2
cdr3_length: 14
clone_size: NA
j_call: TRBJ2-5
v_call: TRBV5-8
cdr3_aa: CASSLGTSSETQYF
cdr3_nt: TGTGCCAGCAGCTTAGGGACTAGCTCCGAGACCCAGTACTTC

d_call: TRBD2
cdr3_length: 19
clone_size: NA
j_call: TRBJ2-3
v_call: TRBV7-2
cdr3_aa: CASSPPGLAGGYSTDTQYF
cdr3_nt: TGTGCCAGCAGCCCCCCGGGACTAGCGGGAGGCTACAGCACAGATACGCAGTATTTT